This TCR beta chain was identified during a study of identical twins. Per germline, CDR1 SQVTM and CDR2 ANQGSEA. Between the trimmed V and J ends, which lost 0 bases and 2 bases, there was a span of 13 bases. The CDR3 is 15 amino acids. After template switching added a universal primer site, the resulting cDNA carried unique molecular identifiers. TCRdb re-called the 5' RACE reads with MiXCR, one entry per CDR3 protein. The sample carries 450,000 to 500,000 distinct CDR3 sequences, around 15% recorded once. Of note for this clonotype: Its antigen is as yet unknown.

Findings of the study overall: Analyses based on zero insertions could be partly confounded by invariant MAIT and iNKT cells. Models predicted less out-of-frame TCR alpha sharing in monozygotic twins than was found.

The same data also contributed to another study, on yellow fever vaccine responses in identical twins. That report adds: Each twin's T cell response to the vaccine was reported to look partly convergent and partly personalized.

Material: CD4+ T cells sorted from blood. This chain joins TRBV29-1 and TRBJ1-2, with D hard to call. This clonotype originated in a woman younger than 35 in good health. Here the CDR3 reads CSVEDLRRENYGYTF. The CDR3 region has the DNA TGCAGCGTTGAAGATCTGCGACGGGAGAACTATGGCTACACCTTC.